The rows below give T cell receptor beta chains drawn from one sample of a study of shared clonotypes between healthy human individuals. Measured with immunoSEQ multiplex PCR; TCRdb has only the in-frame clones, and not every one. The data show around 2.1 million clones, just over 90% seen once. The sequencing input was naive CD8+ T cells from PBMCs. These receptors were obtained from a man between 18 and 35 years old in good health. Some clones in this sample may be carry-over from other donors' samples. Both conserved end residues are part of each CDR3. The D gene is left open where the match is weak. Size tells how often a clone was seen (once, few, many) or the class of an expanded clone, and some rows leave it out.

v_call	clone_size	d_call	j_call	cdr3_aa	cdr3_nt
TRBV15	NA	TRBD1	TRBJ2-7	CATRKRTGVAYEQYF	TGTGCCACCCGCAAGCGGACAGGAGTGGCCTACGAGCAGTACTTC
TRBV30	NA	TRBD2	TRBJ2-1	CAWSVGSGRNEQFF	TGTGCCTGGAGTGTTGGTAGCGGGAGGAATGAGCAGTTCTTC
TRBV28	NA	TRBD1	TRBJ1-2	CASREGQSYGYTF	TGTGCCAGCAGGGAGGGACAGTCCTATGGCTACACCTTC
TRBV7-9	NA	NA	TRBJ2-5	CASSLARALTARETQYF	TGTGCCAGCAGCTTAGCTCGGGCTCTGACCGCTAGAGAGACCCAGTACTTC
TRBV29-1	NA	NA	TRBJ2-7	CSVEATGTYEQYF	TGCAGCGTTGAAGCCACAGGAACTTACGAGCAGTACTTC
TRBV7-9	NA	TRBD1	TRBJ2-1	CASSFYAGTALHNEQFF	TGTGCCAGCAGCTTTTACGCCGGGACAGCCCTTCACAATGAGCAGTTCTTC
TRBV19	few	NA	TRBJ2-7	CASSLPPNYEQYF	TGTGCCAGTAGCCTTCCCCCGAACTACGAGCAGTACTTC
TRBV27	NA	NA	TRBJ2-1	CASSLPGAEQFF	TGTGCCAGCAGTCTACCCGGCGCTGAGCAGTTCTTC
TRBV7-8	NA	NA	TRBJ2-7	CASSSFFLESPTYEQYF	TGTGCCAGCAGCTCCTTTTTTCTAGAGAGCCCCACCTACGAGCAGTACTTC
TRBV5-4	NA	NA	TRBJ2-7	CASSSASLGFYEQYF	TGTGCCAGCAGCTCGGCTTCTTTGGGTTTCTACGAGCAGTACTTC
TRBV27	NA	NA	TRBJ2-6	CASSSNSSPSGANVLTF	TGTGCCAGCAGTTCAAACAGTTCCCCCTCTGGGGCCAACGTCCTGACTTTC
TRBV6-6	NA	TRBD1	TRBJ2-7	CASRNRDRGPMGEQYF	TGTGCCAGCAGAAACAGGGACAGGGGGCCAATGGGCGAGCAGTACTTC
TRBV28	NA	NA	TRBJ2-4	CASSFSEAKNIQYF	TGTGCCAGCAGTTTCAGCGAAGCCAAAAACATTCAGTACTTC
TRBV7-9	NA	TRBD2	TRBJ2-1	CASSLELAGVQFF	TGTGCCAGCAGCTTAGAACTAGCGGGAGTGCAGTTCTTC
TRBV28	NA	NA	TRBJ2-1	CATVGSSYNEQFF	TGTGCCACCGTGGGAAGCTCCTACAATGAGCAGTTCTTC
TRBV11-2	NA	NA	TRBJ2-1	CASSGPLEVTNEQFF	TGTGCCAGCAGCGGACCCCTGGAGGTGACCAATGAGCAGTTCTTC